The clone carrying this T cell receptor (beta chain) showed up many times. The record originates from a study of human T cells and chemical hapten exposure. Individual cDNA molecules (in the library) carried attached unique molecular identifiers. TCRdb itself ran the RACE reads through MiXCR, one entry per CDR3 protein. Of about 350,000 distinct CDR3 sequences listed, about 6.9% are singletons. The time point: patch test 2, 6 weeks after DPC sensitization. The treatment: therapeutic diphenylcyclopropenone sensitization with weekly scalp DPC. This CDR3 has 13 amino acids. The V and J ends lost 6 bases and 8 bases respectively, with 13 bases between them. Germline CDR1 reads MDHEN; CDR2 reads SYDVKM.

The chain carries TRBV28 and TRBJ1-4, with D uncertain. This material consisted of whole blood, taken in connection with sensitization to the hapten diphenylcyclopropenone (DPC). The clonotype was recovered from a woman aged 18-30 years with alopecia areata. Some clones in this sample may be carry-over from other donors' samples. In DNA form, the CDR3 reads TGTGCCAGCAGGGGCGGGGTGGGGGAAAAACTGTTTTTT. Its translation: CASRGGVGEKLFF.